Below, 15 T cell receptor beta chains from the same sample are listed, as sequenced in a study of T cells in Graves' hyperthyroidism and ophthalmopathy. The investigators amplified TCR beta CDR3 regions from RNA transcripts. The HTBI set primed first-round TCR CDR3 RT-PCR. Each CDR3 protein is one row after TCRdb ran MiXCR on the multiplex PCR reads. Of under 400,000 distinct CDR3 sequences listed, under 15% were seen once; the top ten hold 9.2%. Specimen: blood. These receptors were collected from a woman in her late teens or twenties with Graves' hyperthyroidism.

The V and J genes are TRBV7-9 and TRBJ2-1, with TRBD2 matching over 14 bases. V lost 2 bases and J lost 6; bases outside the gene matches: 9. Germline values: CDR1 SEHNR, CDR2 FQNEAQ (reference sequence). The CDR3 runs 18 residues. The CDR3 loop reads CASSLSPGLAGDLNEQFF. The CDR3 DNA is TGTGCCAGCAGCTTAAGTCCGGGACTAGCGGGAGATCTCAATGAGCAGTTCTTC.

At least ten counts were recorded for this clonotype. V is TRBV27 and J is TRBJ2-7; D gene uncertain. This CDR3 region has 14 residues. V was trimmed by 1 base and J by 3 bases, leaving 10 bases between them. Per the germline V gene, CDR1 is MNHEY and CDR2 is SMNVEV (reference sequence). CDR3 coding DNA: TGTGCCAGCAGTTTATTTAGAAATGGCTACGAGCAGTACTTC. Its protein is CASSLFRNGYEQYF.

This clonotype was detected a few times. The chain carries TRBV10-3 and TRBJ1-1; the D gene is possibly TRBD1 (5 bases). Trimming stripped 5 bases from V and 1 base from J, with 8 bases between. This CDR3 has 13 residues. Germline values: CDR1 ENHRY, CDR2 SYGVKD. CDR3: CAISRGQNTEAFF. CDR3 coding DNA: TGTGCCATCAGTCGGGGCCAGAACACTGAAGCTTTCTTT.

This clonotype has ten or more counts. This sequence joins TRBV7-2 and TRBJ2-6, with a tentative D call TRBD2 (5 bases). The CDR3 has 17 residues. Trimming cost V 6 bases and J 0 bases, with 15 bases left between them. Germline loops: CDR1 SGHTA, CDR2 FQGNSA. CDR3 loop: CASSPRTVLSGANVLTF. The DNA for the CDR3 is TGTGCCAGCAGTCCCCGGACTGTTCTCTCTGGGGCCAACGTCCTGACTTTC. Supplemented by reference TRBV7-2 and TRBJ2-6, the full variable domain reads GAGVSQSPSNKVTEKGKDVELRCDPISGHTALYWYRQSLGQGLEFLIYFQGNSAPDKSGLPSDRFSAERTGGSVSTLTIQRTQQEDSAVYLCASSPRTVLSGANVLTFGAGSRLTVL.

This clonotype was observed many times. The chain recombines TRBV2 with TRBJ2-1, with D perhaps TRBD1 (5 bases). Germline lookup yields CDR1 SNHLY and CDR2 FYNNEI. The CDR3 covers 12 residues. V lost 6 bases, J lost 9 bases, and 12 bases lay in between. The DNA of the CDR3 is TGTGCCAGCAGCGATGACAGCGCTGAGCAGTTCTTC. Translation gives CASSDDSAEQFF.

V is TRBV7-7 and J is TRBJ1-3, with a possible D match to TRBD1 (5 bases). Germline CDR1 reads SSHAT; CDR2 reads FNYEAQ (reference sequence). The V end was cut by 3 bases, the J end by 4 bases, with 13 bases between. The CDR3 totals 15 residues. The CDR3 loop is CASSLGVALGNTIYF. The CDR3 coding sequence is TGTGCCAGCAGCTTGGGGGTGGCATTGGGAAACACCATATATTTT.

Many counts were recorded for this clonotype. The chain couples TRBV4-2 to TRBJ2-7, with 7 bases lining up with TRBD1. The CDR3 length is 14 residues. Germline values: CDR1 LGHNA, CDR2 YNFKEQ. J was trimmed by 3 bases and V by 0 bases; bases with no gene match: 2. This CDR3 reads CASSQDRDSYEQYF. DNA for the CDR3: TGTGCCAGCAGCCAAGATCGGGACAGCTACGAGCAGTACTTC.

In its sample, this clonotype was seen a few times. A clone one base away is much larger, so this may be a read error. The chain combines TRBV20-1 with TRBJ1-1, with D perhaps TRBD1 (6 bases). CDR1 DFQATT and CDR2 SNEGSKA come from the germline V gene (reference sequence). This CDR3 has 15 amino acids. Trimming took off 2 bases at V and 4 bases at J, with 17 bases between the two ends. The CDR3, as DNA: TGCAGTGCTAGACGCTCGGGGGCAAAGAGCACTGAAGCTTTCTTT. This encodes CSARRSGAKSTEAFF.

This clonotype was counted many times. The gene calls are TRBV12-3 or TRBV12-4 and TRBJ2-2, with 12 bases that match TRBD2. The trim removed 5 bases at V and 0 bases at J, leaving 1 base unmatched. The CDR3 covers 16 residues. CDR3 loop: CASSPSGRANTGELFF. For the CDR3, the DNA is TGTGCCAGCAGTCCTAGCGGGAGGGCGAACACCGGGGAGCTGTTTTTT.

This clonotype was observed a handful of times. The chain uses TRBV5-1 and TRBJ1-4, with D tentatively TRBD1 (6 bases). V was clipped by 6 bases and J by 4 bases, with 16 bases between them. The CDR3 covers 15 residues. Germline V gives CDR1 SGHRS, CDR2 YFSETQ. The CDR3 protein is CASTQQGGGNEKLFF. CDR3 DNA sequence: TGCGCCAGCACCCAACAGGGAGGGGGTAATGAAAAACTGTTTTTT.

Ten or more counts support this clonotype. The rearrangement joins TRBV5-5 to TRBJ2-5, with TRBD1 matching 7 bases. V shed 6 bases and J 1 base; nucleotides not matched to a gene: 9. The germline V gene encodes CDR1 SGHKS and CDR2 YYEKEE (reference sequence). The CDR3 loop spans 15 amino acids. CDR3 amino acids: CASTPTGTAQETQYF. In nucleotides, the CDR3 is TGTGCCAGCACCCCAACAGGGACAGCCCAAGAGACCCAGTACTTC.

This clonotype was picked up many times. The chain has TRBV2 and TRBJ2-7; 7 bases fit TRBD1. J was trimmed by 1 base and V by 2 bases; bases with no gene match: 5. Per germline, CDR1 SNHLY and CDR2 FYNNEI. The CDR3 consists of 15 residues. CDR3 bases: TGTGCCAGCAGTGAATCCTGGGACAGTTCCTACGAGCAGTACTTC. Translating gives CASSESWDSSYEQYF.

To note about this clonotype: A much larger clonotype is one base distant, so this may be a read error. The V call is TRBV9, the J call TRBJ1-1; 10 bases map to TRBD1. V lost 3 bases and J lost 7; bases outside the gene matches: 3. Germline V gives CDR1 SGDLS, CDR2 YYNGEE. This CDR3 comprises 13 residues. The CDR3 reads CASSGQGADEAFF. The CDR3 DNA sequence: TGTGCCAGCAGCGGACAGGGGGCGGATGAAGCTTTCTTT.

A few counts support this clonotype. The chain couples TRBV7-9 to TRBJ1-1; 7 bases agree with TRBD1. Germline-derived CDR1 and CDR2 are SEHNR and FQNEAQ (reference sequence). Germline trimming cut 3 bases from V and 3 bases from J; bases unmatched to any gene: 19. The CDR3 loop spans 19 amino acids. The CDR3 region has the DNA TGTGCCAGCAGCTTGGGGAGGAGGGGGCGAGGAGGTCGGGACACTGAAGCTTTCTTT. Its protein product is CASSLGRRGRGGRDTEAFF.

This clonotype was counted at least ten times. The rearrangement joins TRBV18 to TRBJ2-3; tentatively, D is TRBD1 or TRBD2 (6 bases each). Looked up from germline, CDR1 is KGHSH and CDR2 is LQKENI. The CDR3 is made up of 18 amino acids. Trimming stripped 3 bases from V and 0 bases from J, with 19 bases between. The CDR3 nucleotides read TGTGCCAGCTCACCCCTACGGCAGGGGACTGGTAGCACAGATACGCAGTATTTT. Its translation: CASSPLRQGTGSTDTQYF.